These T cell receptor beta chains were read from a single sample in a study of CD8+ T cells in alopecia areata. Measured with immunoSEQ multiplex PCR; TCRdb has only the in-frame clones, and not every one. The top ten clones hold over 1.5% of a sample with roughly 180,000 clones, approximately 62% of them seen once. Sequences were derived from CD4+ T cells sorted from blood, sampled at week 0. These receptors all stem from a human donor with alopecia areata. Each CDR3 is given with its conserved first and last residue. The D gene is left open where the match is weak. Not every row has a clone size; where given, it reads once, few, many or a size class.

>TRBD1|14|TRBJ1-2|TRBV18|.
TGTGCCAGCTCACCACTGGGGACAGGGGGCATCGTGACCTTC
CASSPLGTGGIVTF
>.|11|TRBJ2-7|TRBV29-1|few
TGCAGCGTTGAGCTCAGCTACGAGCAGTACTTC
CSVELSYEQYF
>.|14|TRBJ2-5|TRBV19|.
TGTGCCAGTCACGCGGGGACAAGACAAGAGACCCAGTACTTC
CASHAGTRQETQYF
>TRBD1|14|TRBJ1-1|TRBV29-1|once
TGCAGCGTTGAAGACACAGGGGGTAGCACTGAAGCTTTCTTT
CSVEDTGGSTEAFF
>.|13|TRBJ2-4|TRBV29-1|.
TGCAGCGGGGGTCGAGGGGCCGGAAACATTCAGTACTTC
CSGGRGAGNIQYF
>.|12|TRBJ1-1|TRBV29-1|few
TGCAGCTCTGAAACAGGGAGCACTGAAGCTTTCTTT
CSSETGSTEAFF
>.|13|TRBJ2-3|TRBV29-1|.
TGCAGCGCTCTGGATTCACCCTCAGATACGCAGTATTTT
CSALDSPSDTQYF
>.|13|TRBJ1-1|TRBV29-1|.
TGCAGCGGCCATGGACAGTCGAACACTGAAGCTTTCTTT
CSGHGQSNTEAFF
>.|15|TRBJ1-5|TRBV5-6|few
TGTGCCAGCAGCTACGGGCTACAAGGGGATCAGCCCCAGCATTTT
CASSYGLQGDQPQHF
>.|14|TRBJ1-2|TRBV30|.
TGTGCCTGGCGCGGACGGGGCCTCAACTATGGCTACACCTTC
CAWRGRGLNYGYTF
>.|13|TRBJ1-2|TRBV7-2|.
TGTGCCAGCACCCCGAACAGGGCCTTCGGCTACACCTTC
CASTPNRAFGYTF
>.|15|TRBJ2-1|TRBV29-1|.
TGCAGCGTTGAAGATCCCAAAGCAGGGAGAAATGAGCAGTTCTTC
CSVEDPKAGRNEQFF
>.|11|TRBJ1-4|TRBV7-6|.
TGTGCCAGCAGCTTTGACGGGAAACTGTTTTTT
CASSFDGKLFF
>.|16|TRBJ2-5|TRBV23-1|.
TGCGCCAGCAGTAACCACCGGGACGGTGTGAGAGAGACCCAGTACTTC
CASSNHRDGVRETQYF
>TRBD1|14|TRBJ1-6|TRBV11-1|.
TGTGCCAGCAGCAGACAGGGTGGGGATTCACCCCTCCACTTT
CASSRQGGDSPLHF
>.|16|TRBJ2-3|TRBV7-2|.
TGTGCCAGCAGCTTAAGATCGGGCGGGGTTGCAGATACGCAGTATTTT
CASSLRSGGVADTQYF
>.|12|TRBJ2-7|TRBV27|.
TGTGCCAGCAGACCCCCGGGCAGGGAGCAGTACTTC
CASRPPGREQYF
>TRBD2|15|TRBJ2-2|TRBV29-1|once
TGCAGCGTTGAACGACCGGGACTAGCGATCGGGGAGCTGTTTTTT
CSVERPGLAIGELFF
>.|15|TRBJ1-3|TRBV29-1|.
TGCAGCGTTTTGCTTCTGACGGTCTCTGGAAACACCATATATTTT
CSVLLLTVSGNTIYF
>TRBD2|14|TRBJ2-5|TRBV7-2|few
TGTGCCAGCAGCTTAGATATCCTAGCGGGGACCCAGTACTTC
CASSLDILAGTQYF
>TRBD1|14|TRBJ2-7|TRBV29-1|.
TGCAGCGTTGTGGTGGGGACAGGCTCCTACGAGCAGTACTTC
CSVVVGTGSYEQYF
>.|14|TRBJ1-6|TRBV9|.
TGTGCCAGCAGCGCAGACGGCAATAATTCACCCCTCCACTTT
CASSADGNNSPLHF
>.|10|TRBJ2-5|TRBV29-1|.
TGCAGCGTTTATACGGGAACCCAGTACTTC
CSVYTGTQYF
>TRBD1|13|TRBJ1-1|TRBV11-2|few
TGTGCCAGCAGCTACCTTGACAGGGGGGGTGCTTTCTTT
CASSYLDRGGAFF
>TRBD1|15|TRBJ1-2|TRBV27|.
TGTGCCAGCAGATTCACTGGCGGACAGGGGAACGGCTACACCTTC
CASRFTGGQGNGYTF
>.|11|TRBJ1-1|TRBV30|.
TGTGCCTGGAACGGCAGGTCCTCAGCTTTCTTT
CAWNGRSSAFF
>TRBD1|15|TRBJ1-2|TRBV6-5|few
TGTGCCAGCAGATTTGATCAGGGGGCCCGCTATGGCTACACCTTC
CASRFDQGARYGYTF
>TRBD1|13|TRBJ1-2|TRBV30|.
TGTGCCTGGAGTCAGGGACAGGACTATGGCTACACCTTC
CAWSQGQDYGYTF
>TRBD1|14|TRBJ1-5|TRBV29-1|.
TGCAGCGCGACGACAGGGGAATTCGGTCAGCCCCAGCATTTT
CSATTGEFGQPQHF
>.|17|TRBJ1-3|TRBV4-3|few
TGCGCCAGCAGCCAAGATTGGGATCTTATCGGGGGAAACACCATATATTTT
CASSQDWDLIGGNTIYF
>.|15|TRBJ2-3|TRBV4-1|.
TGCGCCAGCAGCCAGGGGGACGGGGGGCCTAATACGCAGTATTTT
CASSQGDGGPNTQYF
>TRBD1|17|TRBJ1-2|TRBV18|many
TGTGCCAGCTCCCCCTTTGATAGGATTTCGACAGGGAATGGCTACACCTTC
CASSPFDRISTGNGYTF
>.|15|TRBJ2-6|TRBV4-3|once
TGCGCCAGCAGCCAAGCTCAGGACCGGTGGAGCGTCCTGACTTTC
CASSQAQDRWSVLTF
>TRBD2|19|TRBJ2-5|TRBV12-5|.
TGTGCTAGTGGTTTCGGTCCCGGGACTAGCGGGGGCAAGGAGGAGACCCAGTACTTC
CASGFGPGTSGGKEETQYF
>.|15|TRBJ1-2|TRBV5-1|.
TGCGCCAGCAGCTTGGGTTCAGGGCGGGACTATGGCTACACCTTC
CASSLGSGRDYGYTF
>TRBD1|16|TRBJ1-5|TRBV6-6|.
TGTGCCAGCAGTAAGCTCCTTACAGGGGACAATCAGCCCCAGCATTTT
CASSKLLTGDNQPQHF